This TCR beta chain was recorded in a study of OX40 agonist ivuxolimab in advanced cancers. Study overall: The patients got ivuxolimab, which is an agonistic anti-OX40 (CD134) antibody. General study results and limits: The study found that CD8+ T cells averaged more expanded clones than CD4+.

Excluded were patients having autoimmune disease history or systemic immunosuppression. The CDR3 totals 15 residues. Germline values: CDR1 SGHNT, CDR2 YYREEE (reference sequence). The trim removed 6 bases at V and 5 bases at J, leaving 11 bases unmatched. Assay used: immunoSEQ multiplex PCR; TCRdb lists only in-frame clones, some missing. The table lists approximately 100,000 clones, 90% of them singletons. As concerns this clone: Its antigen is unknown.

The rearrangement links TRBV5-4 to TRBJ2-7, with 10 bases lining up with TRBD1. The sequence derives from an adult with an advanced solid tumor such as melanoma, head and neck, liver or kidney cancer. Sample: CD4+ or CD8+ T cells sorted from blood, taken in a trial of the OX40 agonist ivuxolimab. The CDR3 sequence is CASTRDRGRYNEQYF. In nucleotides, the CDR3 is TGTGCCAGCACCAGGGACAGGGGACGATACAACGAGCAGTACTTC.